Shown below are 27 T cell receptor beta chains from a single sample sequenced in a study of OX40 agonist ivuxolimab in advanced cancers. TCRdb's table, derived via immunoSEQ multiplex PCR, lists solely in-frame clones and lacks some. The sample has approximately 68,000 clones, 88% seen once. The source was CD4+ or CD8+ T cells sorted from blood, collected in a trial of the OX40 agonist ivuxolimab. These receptor sequences come from an adult with an advanced solid tumor such as melanoma, head and neck, liver or kidney cancer.

The rearrangement links TRBV10-3 to TRBJ2-5; the D gene is possibly TRBD1 (6 bases). The germline V and J ends were trimmed by 11 bases and 2 bases, with 18 bases remaining between them. This CDR3 is 14 amino acids long. Germline V CDR1 and CDR2: ENHRY, SYGVKD. In DNA form, the CDR3 reads TGTGCCGCTTCCGGGACACAACCACAAGAGACCCAGTACTTC. Translation gives CAASGTQPQETQYF.

This clone was detected once. The genes are TRBV6-4 and TRBJ1-2, with D perhaps matching TRBD1 (5 bases). Germline V gene lookup returns CDR1 MRHNA and CDR2 SNTAGT. This CDR3 comprises 17 residues. Trimming stripped 4 bases from V and 0 bases from J, with 18 bases between. CDR3 loop: CASSGRGTAPPNYGYTF. Written as DNA, the CDR3 is TGTGCCAGCAGTGGTCGAGGGACGGCGCCCCCTAACTATGGCTACACCTTC.

About this clone itself: A read error may produce the germline difference seen at one junction end. Other DNA sequences in this specimen translate into the identical CDR3. The chain couples TRBV5-1 to TRBJ2-7; no reliable D call. Germline CDR1 reads SGHRS; CDR2 reads YFSETQ. The CDR3 runs 13 residues. The DNA for the CDR3 is TGCGCCAGCAAGTTCGACGGTTCCTACGAGCAGTATTTC. Its translation is CASKFDGSYEQYF.

The V call is TRBV5-5, the J call TRBJ2-2; a weak D match, TRBD2 (7 bases). Trimming took 7 bases from V and 1 from J, leaving 14 bases between them. In germline, CDR1 is SGHKS, CDR2 YYEKEE (reference sequence). This CDR3 region has 15 residues. The CDR3 DNA follows: TGTGCCAGCCGGGCGGGGGCGGTGAACACCGGGGAGCTGTTTTTT. Its protein is CASRAGAVNTGELFF.

This clone was picked up one time. CDR3 region: CASSSPAYPIGYGYTF. CDR3 sequence (DNA): TGTGCCAGCAGCTCGCCCGCCTACCCTATCGGCTATGGCTACACCTTC. The chain recombines TRBV9 with TRBJ1-2; D uncertain. Trimming took 4 bases from V and 4 from J, leaving 20 bases between them. Germline CDR1 is SGDLS and CDR2 is YYNGEE. This CDR3 is built from 16 residues.

This rearrangement joins TRBV19 to TRBJ1-5, with D unclear. V was clipped by 4 bases and J by 1 base, with 14 bases between them. This CDR3 is built from 16 residues. The germline gives CDR1 LNHDA, CDR2 SQIVND (reference sequence). In DNA form, the CDR3 reads TGTGCCAGTAGTAACTGGGCCCAACGCAGCAATCAGCCCCAGCATTTT. Translated, it gives CASSNWAQRSNQPQHF.

The chain uses TRBV18 and TRBJ2-2, with D perhaps assigned TRBD1 or TRBD2 (5 bases each). V lost 0 bases, J lost 7 bases, and 6 bases lay in between. Looked up from germline, CDR1 is KGHSH and CDR2 is LQKENI. CDR3 length equals 13 residues. As DNA, the CDR3 is TGTGCCAGCTCACCACCGGGGGACGGGGAGCTGTTTTTT. Its translation: CASSPPGDGELFF.

The count of this clone is one. J is TRBJ1-4 and V is TRBV6-5, with a possible D match to TRBD1 (5 bases). Trimming left V 6 bases short and J 4 bases short, with 12 bases between. Per germline, CDR1 MNHEY and CDR2 SVGAGI. The CDR3 is 14 amino acids. The CDR3 protein is CASRKRQGNEKLFF. CDR3 nucleotides: TGTGCCAGCAGGAAGAGGCAGGGTAATGAAAAACTGTTTTTT.

The chain is built from TRBV18 and TRBJ1-6, with 7 bases identical to TRBD1. The length of the CDR3 is 15 residues. CDR1 and CDR2 (germline): KGHSH, LQKENI. The V segment lost 3 bases and the J segment 5 bases; nucleotides outside the gene matches: 4. In nucleotides, the CDR3 is TGTGCCAGCTCACCGCGGGGACAGAATAATTCACCCCTCCACTTT. Translation: CASSPRGQNNSPLHF.

This clone was observed once. V and J are TRBV11-2 and TRBJ1-5; D perhaps matches TRBD1 (5 bases). V dropped 3 bases and J dropped 3 bases, with 12 bases sitting between them. The CDR3 runs 15 residues. Germline loops: CDR1 SGHAT, CDR2 FQNNGV. CDR3 amino acids: CASSFNTGDNQPQHF. Written as DNA, the CDR3 is TGTGCCAGCAGCTTTAACACAGGAGACAATCAGCCCCAGCATTTT.

This clone was seen a handful of times. This sequence joins TRBV4-3 and TRBJ1-5; D call uncertain. The CDR3 length is 15 residues. V lost 0 bases to trimming and J lost 6 bases, with 12 bases between them. Germline lookup yields CDR1 LGHNA and CDR2 YSLEER. CDR3 region: CASSQDPAAGQPQHF. DNA of the CDR3: TGCGCCAGCAGCCAAGATCCCGCCGCTGGTCAGCCCCAGCATTTT.

V and J are TRBV28 and TRBJ2-7, with TRBD1 matching 11 bases. The CDR3 covers 13 residues. CDR1 is MDHEN, CDR2 SYDVKM, per germline. Trimming at V came to 11 bases and at J to 3 bases, leaving 6 bases not matched to a gene. Written as DNA, the CDR3 is TGTGCCGGCTCCGGGACAGGGGGCTACGAGCAGTACTTC. Protein: CAGSGTGGYEQYF.

In DNA, the CDR3 is TGTGCCAGTAATTCCCGGGGCAGAACAACAGATACGCAGTATTTT. Translating it yields CASNSRGRTTDTQYF. The chain has TRBV19 and TRBJ2-3; D possibly matches TRBD1 or TRBD2 (5 bases each). This CDR3 spans 15 amino acids. In germline, CDR1 is LNHDA, CDR2 SQIVND (reference sequence). V lost 7 bases to trimming and J lost 3 bases, with 17 bases between them.

The chain employs TRBV29-1 and TRBJ1-3; D uncertain. The germline gives CDR1 SQVTM, CDR2 ANQGSEA. The CDR3 has 12 residues. The V and J ends lost 5 bases and 0 bases respectively, with 5 bases between them. For the CDR3, the DNA is TGCAGCGTTCCGATCTCTGGAAACACCATATATTTT. Translation: CSVPISGNTIYF.

At least ten counts were recorded for this clone. The chain recombines TRBV2 with TRBJ2-1; 9 nucleotides agree with TRBD2. Germline CDR1 reads SNHLY; CDR2 reads FYNNEI. V gave up 6 bases and J gave up 7 bases; unmatched junction bases: 7. CDR3 length: 14 residues. The CDR3 DNA reads as TGTGCCAGCAGCCCTACTACTAGCGGGAATGAGCAGTTCTTC. Translating gives CASSPTTSGNEQFF. Together with reference TRBV2 and TRBJ2-1, the CDR3 gives the full variable domain: EPEVTQTPSHQVTQMGQEVILRCVPISNHLYFYWYRQILGQKVEFLVSFYNNEISEKSEIFDDQFSVERPDGSNFTLKIRSTKLEDSAMYFCASSPTTSGNEQFFGPGTRLTVL.

This chain joins TRBV28 and TRBJ1-1; D gene unclear. V lost 8 bases and J 7 bases, leaving 29 bases between the germline ends. This CDR3 comprises 17 residues. Germline CDR1 and CDR2: MDHEN and SYDVKM. CDR3 in amino acids: CASGSTAGRRHFNEAFF. DNA of the CDR3: TGTGCCAGCGGAAGTACGGCCGGGCGCCGACATTTTAATGAAGCTTTCTTT.

The chain joins TRBV28 to TRBJ1-1, with a tentative D call TRBD1 (6 bases). Germline V gene lookup returns CDR1 MDHEN and CDR2 SYDVKM. Trimming took off 3 bases at V and 0 bases at J, with 17 bases between the two ends. This CDR3 has 17 amino acids. The CDR3 nucleotides are TGTGCCAGCAGTTTGGGGCAGGGGAGACCTTTGAACACTGAAGCTTTCTTT. This gives the protein CASSLGQGRPLNTEAFF.

The rearrangement joins TRBV6-6 to TRBJ2-1, with 7 bases matching TRBD2. Trimming at V came to 8 bases and at J to 8 bases, leaving 18 bases not matched to a gene. The V gene's germline CDR1 is MNHNY and CDR2 SVGAGI (reference sequence). CDR3 length: 16 amino acids. The CDR3 nucleotides are TGTGCCAGCTTCTCCGGCCAGCGGGGCCTGTTGGATGAGCAGTTCTTC. Translating gives CASFSGQRGLLDEQFF.

The chain joins TRBV4-1 to TRBJ2-5; 11 bases are a match to TRBD2. CDR3 size: 17 residues. Losses at the gene ends were 0 bases for V and 2 bases for J; bases not matched to a gene: 5. Germline CDR1 MGHRA, CDR2 YSYEKL. The CDR3 DNA reads as TGCGCCAGCAGCCAAGATTCCACTAGCGGGGGACAAGAGACCCAGTACTTC. Translated, it gives CASSQDSTSGGQETQYF.

This clone came up once. The chain couples TRBV30 to TRBJ1-1; 7 bases line up with TRBD1. The length of the CDR3 is 11 residues. Germline CDR1 reads GTSNPN; CDR2 reads SVGIG (reference sequence). V trimming: 0 bases; J trimming: 10 bases; junction bases outside the gene matches: 2. The CDR3 sequence: CAWSVGDRAFF. CDR3 nucleotide sequence: TGTGCCTGGAGTGTTGGGGACAGAGCTTTCTTT.

The rearrangement joins TRBV29-1 to TRBJ1-2, with D hard to call. The CDR3 extends over 11 amino acids. Trimming cost V 6 bases and J 6 bases, with 11 bases left between them. CDR1 SQVTM and CDR2 ANQGSEA come from the germline V gene. DNA of the CDR3: TGCAGCGTCCGGCTGCCTCATGGCTACACCTTC. This sequence encodes CSVRLPHGYTF. The complete variable domain, with remaining parts taken from reference TRBV29-1 and TRBJ1-2, reads SAVISQKPSRDICQRGTSLTIQCQVDSQVTMMFWYRQQPGQSLTLIATANQGSEATYESGFVIDKFPISRPNLTFSTLTVSNMSPEDSSIYLCSVRLPHGYTFGSGTRLTVV.

The chain employs TRBV7-9 and TRBJ2-1; no firm D call. Trimming stripped 4 bases from V and 10 bases from J, with 8 bases between. Germline CDR1 SEHNR, CDR2 FQNEAQ (reference sequence). The CDR3 runs to 11 residues. CDR3 sequence reads: CASSSYIEQFF. The CDR3 coding sequence is TGTGCCAGCAGCTCTTACATAGAGCAGTTCTTC.

This sequence joins TRBV9 and TRBJ1-2, with D possibly TRBD1 on 5 matching bases. Germline V gene lookup returns CDR1 SGDLS and CDR2 YYNGEE. The V gene lost 0 bases and the J gene lost 5 bases, with 14 bases spanning the gap. The CDR3 extends over 15 amino acids. The DNA for the CDR3 is TGTGCCAGCAGCGTAGATGACAAGGGGCTTTATGGCTACACCTTC. Protein sequence: CASSVDDKGLYGYTF.

The rearrangement joins TRBV5-6 to TRBJ1-6, with unresolved D. V dropped 0 bases and J dropped 0 bases, with 7 bases sitting between them. The germline gives CDR1 SGHDT, CDR2 YYEEEE. The CDR3 has 16 amino acids. CDR3 loop: CASSLGGLSYNSPLHF. CDR3 bases: TGTGCCAGCAGCTTGGGAGGGCTCTCCTATAATTCACCCCTCCACTTT. The full variable domain, in which reference TRBV5-6 and TRBJ1-6 provide the parts outside the CDR3, is DAGVTQSPTHLIKTRGQQVTLRCSPKSGHDTVSWYQQALGQGPQFIFQYYEEEERQRGNFPDRFSGHQFPNYSSELNVNALLLGDSALYLCASSLGGLSYNSPLHFGNGTRLTVT.

Points on this clone: This CDR3 is also generated by other DNA sequences in the sample. The chain links TRBV28 to TRBJ2-5; either TRBD1 or TRBD2 may fit D (5 bases each). Trimming left V 3 bases short and J 4 bases short, with 6 bases between. This CDR3 spans 12 amino acids. From germline, CDR1 is MDHEN and CDR2 SYDVKM. This chain's CDR3 is CASSLRGETQYF. In DNA form, the CDR3 reads TGTGCCAGCAGTTTGAGGGGAGAGACCCAGTACTTC. Full variable domain (rest looked up from reference TRBV28 and TRBJ2-5): DVKVTQSSRYLVKRTGEKVFLECVQDMDHENMFWYRQDPGLGLRLIYFSYDVKMKEKGDIPEGYSVSREKKERFSLILESASTNQTSMYLCASSLRGETQYFGPGTRLLVL.

The chain joins TRBV7-8 to TRBJ2-1, with 8 bases identical to TRBD1. The germline V gene has CDR1 SGHVS and CDR2 FQNEAQ. The CDR3 consists of 16 residues. V trimming: 5 bases; J trimming: 2 bases; junction bases outside the gene matches: 8. The chain's CDR3 is CASSMRQGRAYNEQFF. Written as DNA, the CDR3 is TGTGCCAGCAGCATGCGACAGGGGCGGGCCTACAATGAGCAGTTCTTC. Filled out from reference TRBV7-8 and TRBJ2-1, the complete variable domain reads GAGVSQSPRYKVAKRGQDVALRCDPISGHVSLFWYQQALGQGPEFLTYFQNEAQLDKSGLPSDRFFAERPEGSVSTLKIQRTQQEDSAVYLCASSMRQGRAYNEQFFGPGTRLTVL.

This chain connects TRBV28 to TRBJ2-2; tentatively, D is TRBD2 (5 bases). Trimming shortened V by 2 bases and J by 5 bases, and 18 bases separated the two germline ends. In germline, CDR1 is MDHEN, CDR2 SYDVKM. This CDR3 is 17 amino acids long. This CDR3 is CASSLRRGSLPTGELFF. The CDR3 DNA follows: TGTGCCAGCAGTTTAAGGCGTGGGAGTCTACCAACCGGGGAGCTGTTTTTT.